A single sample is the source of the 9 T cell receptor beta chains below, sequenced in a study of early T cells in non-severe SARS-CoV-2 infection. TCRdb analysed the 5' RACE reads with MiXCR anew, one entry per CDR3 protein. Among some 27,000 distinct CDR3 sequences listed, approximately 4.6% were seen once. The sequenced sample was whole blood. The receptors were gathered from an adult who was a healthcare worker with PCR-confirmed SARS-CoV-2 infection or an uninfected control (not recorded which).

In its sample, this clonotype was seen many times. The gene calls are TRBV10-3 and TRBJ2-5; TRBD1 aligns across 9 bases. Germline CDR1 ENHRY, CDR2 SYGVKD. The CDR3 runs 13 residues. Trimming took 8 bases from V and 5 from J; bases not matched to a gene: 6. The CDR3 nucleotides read TGTGCCATCCAAGAGGGGACAGGGGAGACCCAGTACTTC. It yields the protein CAIQEGTGETQYF.

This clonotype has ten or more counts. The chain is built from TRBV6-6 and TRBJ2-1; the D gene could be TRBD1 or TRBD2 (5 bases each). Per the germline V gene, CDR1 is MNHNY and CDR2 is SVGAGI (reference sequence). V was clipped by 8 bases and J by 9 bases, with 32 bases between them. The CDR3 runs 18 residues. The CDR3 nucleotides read TGTGCCAGCCGACCTTTTAACGGGGCGGCCCTTAAGCCGGCTGAGCAGTTCTTC. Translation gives CASRPFNGAALKPAEQFF.

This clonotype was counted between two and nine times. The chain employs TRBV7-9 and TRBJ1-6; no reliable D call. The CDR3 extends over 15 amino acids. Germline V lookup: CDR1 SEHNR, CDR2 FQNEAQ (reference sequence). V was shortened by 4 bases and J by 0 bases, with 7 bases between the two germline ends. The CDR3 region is CASSSLSSYNSPLHF. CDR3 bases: TGTGCCAGCAGCTCTTTAAGCTCCTATAATTCACCCCTCCACTTT. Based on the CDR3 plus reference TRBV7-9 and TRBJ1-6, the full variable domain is DTGVSQNPRHKITKRGQNVTFRCDPISEHNRLYWYRQTLGQGPEFLTYFQNEAQLEKSRLLSDRFSAERPKGSFSTLEIQRTEQGDSAMYLCASSSLSSYNSPLHFGNGTRLTVT.

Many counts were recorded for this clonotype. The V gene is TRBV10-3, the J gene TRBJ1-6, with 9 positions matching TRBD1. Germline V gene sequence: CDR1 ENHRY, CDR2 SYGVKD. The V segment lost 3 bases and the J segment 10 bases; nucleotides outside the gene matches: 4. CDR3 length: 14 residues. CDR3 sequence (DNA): TGTGCCATCAGTGACGGGACAGGGAGGTCACCCCTCCACTTT. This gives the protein CAISDGTGRSPLHF.

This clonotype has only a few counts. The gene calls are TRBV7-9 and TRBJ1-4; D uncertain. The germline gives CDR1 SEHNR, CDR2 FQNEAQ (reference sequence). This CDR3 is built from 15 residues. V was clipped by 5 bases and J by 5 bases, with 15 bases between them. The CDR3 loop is CASSPRTIQNEKLFF. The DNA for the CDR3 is TGTGCCAGCAGCCCTCGGACCATTCAGAATGAAAAACTGTTTTTT.

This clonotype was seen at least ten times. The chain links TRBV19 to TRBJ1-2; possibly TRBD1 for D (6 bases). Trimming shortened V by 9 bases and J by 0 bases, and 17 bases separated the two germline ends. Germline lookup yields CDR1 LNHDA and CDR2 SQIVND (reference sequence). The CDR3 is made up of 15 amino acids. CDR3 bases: TGTGCCAGCCGGACAGACATTAGAGCTAACTATGGCTACACCTTC. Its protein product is CASRTDIRANYGYTF. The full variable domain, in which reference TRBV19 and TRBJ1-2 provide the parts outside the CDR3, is DGGITQSPKYLFRKEGQNVTLSCEQNLNHDAMYWYRQDPGQGLRLIYYSQIVNDFQKGDIAEGYSVSREKKESFPLTVTSAQKNPTAFYLCASRTDIRANYGYTFGSGTRLTVV.

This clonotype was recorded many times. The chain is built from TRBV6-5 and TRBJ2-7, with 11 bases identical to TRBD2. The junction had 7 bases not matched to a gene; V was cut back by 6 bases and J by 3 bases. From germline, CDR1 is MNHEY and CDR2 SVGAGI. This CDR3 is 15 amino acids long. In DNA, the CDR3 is TGTGCCAGCAGCACCCCGGGACTAGCGGACTACGAGCAGTACTTC. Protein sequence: CASSTPGLADYEQYF.

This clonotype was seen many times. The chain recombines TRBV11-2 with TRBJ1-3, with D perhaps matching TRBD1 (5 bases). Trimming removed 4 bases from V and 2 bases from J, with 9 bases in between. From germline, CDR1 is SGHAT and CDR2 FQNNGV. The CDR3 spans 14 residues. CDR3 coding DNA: TGTGCCAGCAGCTCACAGGTAGCTGGAAACACCATATATTTT. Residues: CASSSQVAGNTIYF.

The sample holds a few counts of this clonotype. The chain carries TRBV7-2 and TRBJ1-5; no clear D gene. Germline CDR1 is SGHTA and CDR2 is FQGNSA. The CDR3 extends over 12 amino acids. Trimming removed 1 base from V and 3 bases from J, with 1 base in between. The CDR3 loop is CASSLDNQPQHF. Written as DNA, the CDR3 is TGTGCCAGCAGCTTAGACAATCAGCCCCAGCATTTT.